The T cell receptor (beta chain) under discussion was sequenced for a study of CD8 T cells in ankylosing spondylitis. Points from the study as a whole: Existing reports had already noted some motif variants in reactive arthritis synovial fluid and blood.

Quantitative barcoded 5'-RACE was used to prepare TCR beta libraries. TCRdb reprocessed the 5' RACE reads via MiXCR and lists one record per CDR3 protein. The data hold 100,000 or so distinct CDR3 sequences, with more than 20% observed a single time. Remarks on this clonotype: Antigen: not known.

From germline, CDR1 is MNHEY and CDR2 SVGEGT. J lost 4 bases, V lost 6 bases, and 9 bases had no gene match. The CDR3 is 16 residues long. The receptor was derived from a male donor with ankylosing spondylitis. The rearrangement joins TRBV6-2 or TRBV6-3 to TRBJ2-3; 11 nucleotides agree with TRBD2. Sequenced: synovial fluid, either unsorted or a sorted T cell fraction (not recorded which). The CDR3 is CASSRPVAGGPDTQYF. The CDR3 DNA sequence: TGTGCCAGCAGCCGACCTGTAGCGGGAGGGCCAGATACGCAGTATTTT.